This T cell receptor (beta chain) came from a study of Tregs in tolerant kidney transplant recipients. Concerning this clone itself: The antigen is unknown. The read gets to within 3 residues of the CDR3 end, and the germline J gene fills in the rest.

Looked up from germline, CDR1 is DFQATT and CDR2 is SNEGSKA (reference sequence). Trimming took 2 bases from V and 0 from J, leaving 11 bases between them. CDR3 length: 14 residues. Sequencing was performed with immunoSEQ multiplex PCR; in TCRdb, only in-frame clones are kept and a portion is missing. The table gives tens of thousands of clones; the top ten clones make up 0.85% of it. Study-wide findings and caveats: Expanding Tregs on activated donor B cells appeared to best identify donor-specific TCRbeta clones.

This rearrangement joins TRBV20-1 to TRBJ2-7, with D perhaps TRBD2 (6 bases). This clonotype was sampled from a human donor who received a combined kidney and bone marrow transplant. The sequencing here drew on CD4+ T cells from blood, taken before the transplant. CDR3 DNA (partial): TGCAGTGCTAGACGGACTACAAGCTCCTACGAG. Translated: CSARRTTSSYE. The full CDR3 is CSARRTTSSYEQYF.